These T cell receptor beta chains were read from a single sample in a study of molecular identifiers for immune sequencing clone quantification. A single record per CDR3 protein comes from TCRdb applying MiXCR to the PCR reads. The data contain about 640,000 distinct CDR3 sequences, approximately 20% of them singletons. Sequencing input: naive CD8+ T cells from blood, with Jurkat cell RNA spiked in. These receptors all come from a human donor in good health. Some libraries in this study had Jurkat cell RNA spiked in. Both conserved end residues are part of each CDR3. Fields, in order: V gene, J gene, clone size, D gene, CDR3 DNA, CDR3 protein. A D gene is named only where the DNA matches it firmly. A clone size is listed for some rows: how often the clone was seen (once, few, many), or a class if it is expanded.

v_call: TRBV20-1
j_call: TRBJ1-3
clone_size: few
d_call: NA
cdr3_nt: TGCAGTGCTAGAGATCTCCTTTCGGGAAACACCATATATTTT
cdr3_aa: CSARDLLSGNTIYF

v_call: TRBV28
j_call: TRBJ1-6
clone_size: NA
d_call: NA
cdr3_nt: TGTGCCAGCAGTCTCACTTCGAACCGGGACCAAAAAAGTTCACCCCTCCACTTT
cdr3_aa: CASSLTSNRDQKSSPLHF

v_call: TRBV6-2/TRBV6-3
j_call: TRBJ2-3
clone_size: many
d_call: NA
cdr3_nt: TGTGCCAGCAGTTTCCCCTACTATGGCCTGTCGACAGATACGCAGTATTTT
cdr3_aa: CASSFPYYGLSTDTQYF

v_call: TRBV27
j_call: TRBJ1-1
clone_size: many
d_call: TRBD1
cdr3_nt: TGTGCCACCCCCGGACAGGGAAGGAACACTGAAGCTTTCTTT
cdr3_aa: CATPGQGRNTEAFF

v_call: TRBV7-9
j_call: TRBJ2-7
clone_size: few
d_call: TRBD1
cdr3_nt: TGTGCCAGCAGCTTACATGCAGGGGGCGCTGGGTCCTACGAGCAGTACTTC
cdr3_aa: CASSLHAGGAGSYEQYF

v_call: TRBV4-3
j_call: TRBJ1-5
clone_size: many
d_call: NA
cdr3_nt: TGCGCCAGCAGCCAAGATTATACAGCTCTTTATCAGCCCCAGCATTTT
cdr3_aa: CASSQDYTALYQPQHF

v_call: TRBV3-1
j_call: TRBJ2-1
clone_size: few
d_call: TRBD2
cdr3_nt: TGTGCCAGCAGCCAAGGAGCAGCGGGGGGCACCAAAGGGCAGTTCTTC
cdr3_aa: CASSQGAAGGTKGQFF

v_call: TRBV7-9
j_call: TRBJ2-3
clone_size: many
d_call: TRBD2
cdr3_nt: TGTGCCAGCTATCCTTTAGTAGCGGGACGCACAGATACGCAGTATTTT
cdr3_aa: CASYPLVAGRTDTQYF

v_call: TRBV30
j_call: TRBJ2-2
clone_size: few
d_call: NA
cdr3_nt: TGTGCCTGGAGTGTGGGGGCCTCGAACACCGGGGAGCTGTTTTTT
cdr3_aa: CAWSVGASNTGELFF

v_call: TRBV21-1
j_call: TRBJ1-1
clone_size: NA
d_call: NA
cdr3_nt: TGTGCCAGCAGCATCGAGGGACTTCTGAACACTGATGCTTTCTTT
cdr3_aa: CASSIEGLLNTDAFF

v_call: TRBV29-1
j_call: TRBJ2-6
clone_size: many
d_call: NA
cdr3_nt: TGCAGCGTTGAAGTTGGGGACAACCTATCTGGGGCCAACGTCCTGACTTTC
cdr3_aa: CSVEVGDNLSGANVLTF

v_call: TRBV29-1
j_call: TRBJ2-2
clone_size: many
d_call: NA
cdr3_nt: TGCAGCGTTGGGCTGGCGAACACCGGGGAGCTGTTTTTT
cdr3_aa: CSVGLANTGELFF

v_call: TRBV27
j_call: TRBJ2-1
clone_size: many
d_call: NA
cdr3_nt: TGTGCCAGCAGTTTCGGGGTTGAGCAGTTCTTC
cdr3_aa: CASSFGVEQFF

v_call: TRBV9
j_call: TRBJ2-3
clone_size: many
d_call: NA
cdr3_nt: TGTGCCAGCAGTACAACAGGGGAGGTAGATACGCAGTATTTT
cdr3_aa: CASSTTGEVDTQYF

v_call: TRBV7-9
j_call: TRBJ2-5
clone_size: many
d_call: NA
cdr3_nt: TGTGCCAGTTGCCTACTGAAACAGGGAGAAGGGCAAGAGACCCAGTACTTC
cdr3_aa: CASCLLKQGEGQETQYF

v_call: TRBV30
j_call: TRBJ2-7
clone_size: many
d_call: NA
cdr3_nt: TGTGCCTGGAGCCCCCTAGCTACCTACGAGCAGTACTTC
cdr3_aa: CAWSPLATYEQYF

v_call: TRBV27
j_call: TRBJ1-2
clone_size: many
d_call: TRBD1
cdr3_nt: TGTGCCAGCAGTTTATTGACAGGGGGGGCCTATGGCTACACCTTC
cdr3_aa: CASSLLTGGAYGYTF

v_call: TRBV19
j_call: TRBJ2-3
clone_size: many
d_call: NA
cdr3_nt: TGTGCCAGTATGGCTTGGGAGACAGATACGCAGTATTTT
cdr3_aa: CASMAWETDTQYF

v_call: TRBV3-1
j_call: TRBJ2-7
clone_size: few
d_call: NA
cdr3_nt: TGTGCCAGCAGCCAAGAGGAGGACGAGCAGTACTTC
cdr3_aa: CASSQEEDEQYF

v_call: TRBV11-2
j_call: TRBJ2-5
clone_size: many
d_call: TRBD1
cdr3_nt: TGTGCCAGCAGCCCCGAAGGACAGGGGCTTGGGGAGACCCAGTACTTC
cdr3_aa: CASSPEGQGLGETQYF

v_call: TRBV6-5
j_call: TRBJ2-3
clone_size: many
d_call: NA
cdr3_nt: TGTGCCAGCAGCACGTCAGATACGCAGTATTTT
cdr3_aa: CASSTSDTQYF

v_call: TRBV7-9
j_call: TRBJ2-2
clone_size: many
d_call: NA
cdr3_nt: TGTGCCAGCGGGGGGAGCGGTCATAACACCGGGGAGCTGTTTTTT
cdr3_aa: CASGGSGHNTGELFF

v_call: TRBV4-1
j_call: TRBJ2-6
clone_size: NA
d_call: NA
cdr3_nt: TGCGCCAGCAGCCAAGATCACGGGAGAGGTGGGGCCAACGTCCTGACTTTC
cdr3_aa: CASSQDHGRGGANVLTF

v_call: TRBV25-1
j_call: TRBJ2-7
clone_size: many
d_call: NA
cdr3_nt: TGTGCCAGCAGTGAAAGACAAGGCCCCTACGAGCAGTACTTC
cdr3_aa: CASSERQGPYEQYF

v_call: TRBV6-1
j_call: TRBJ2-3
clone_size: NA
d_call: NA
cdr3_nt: TGTGCCAGCAGTGTCTACGACAGACAGAGCACAGATACGCAGTATTTT
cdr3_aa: CASSVYDRQSTDTQYF

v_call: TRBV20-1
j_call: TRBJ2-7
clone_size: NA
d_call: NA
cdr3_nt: TGCAGTGCGACTGACAGTGAAACCTACGAGCAGTACTTC
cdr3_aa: CSATDSETYEQYF

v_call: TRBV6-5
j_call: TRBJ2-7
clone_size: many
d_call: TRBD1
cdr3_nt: TGTGCCAGCAGTTACCAGGACAGGGGACGCGAGCAGTACTTC
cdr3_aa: CASSYQDRGREQYF

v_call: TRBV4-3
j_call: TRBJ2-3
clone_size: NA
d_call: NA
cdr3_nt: TGCGCCAGCAGCCAACTGCGGGCGGGACCTAGCACAGATACGCAGTATTTT
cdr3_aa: CASSQLRAGPSTDTQYF

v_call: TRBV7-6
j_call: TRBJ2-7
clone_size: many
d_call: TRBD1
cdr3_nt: TGTGCCAGCAGCCCGGGACAGGATACCTACGAGCAGTACTTC
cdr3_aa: CASSPGQDTYEQYF

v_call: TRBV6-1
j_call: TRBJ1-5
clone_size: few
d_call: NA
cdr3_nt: TGTGCCAGCAGTGACGACAGGACTGGGGTTCAGCCCCAGCATTTT
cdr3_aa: CASSDDRTGVQPQHF

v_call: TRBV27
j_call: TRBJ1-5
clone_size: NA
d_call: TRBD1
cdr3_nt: TGTGCCAGCAGTTACATCGGACAGGGGGCTAATCAGCCCCAGCATTTT
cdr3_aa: CASSYIGQGANQPQHF

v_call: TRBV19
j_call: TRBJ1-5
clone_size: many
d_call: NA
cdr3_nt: TGTGCCAGTAGTATAGATCACAGTTGGATCCGCAATCAGCCCCAGCATTTT
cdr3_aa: CASSIDHSWIRNQPQHF

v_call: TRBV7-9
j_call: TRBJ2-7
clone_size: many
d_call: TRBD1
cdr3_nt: TGTGCCAGCAGCCCAACCAGGACAGGGATGGACTACGAGCAGTACTTC
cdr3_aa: CASSPTRTGMDYEQYF